The clone carrying this T cell receptor (beta chain) was detected only a few times. Its antigen is unidentified. TCRdb redid the calling of the RT-PCR reads with MiXCR, one entry per CDR3 protein. The sample has 400,000 to 650,000 distinct CDR3 sequences; more than 7% are singletons. The data belong to a study of response to subunit inactivated influenza vaccine. The CDR3 is 13 amino acids. Germline CDR1 and CDR2: DFQATT and SNEGSKA (reference sequence). Trimming shortened V by 4 bases and J by 5 bases, and 14 bases separated the two germline ends. Whole-study results and caveats: New T cells are recruited in small numbers by each seasonal influenza vaccination, according to the authors' suggestion.

The material sequenced was PBMCs from blood, taken less than 30 months after vaccination. V usage is TRBV20-1 and J usage is TRBJ2-5; D gene ambiguous. This TCR was sampled from a man aged 50-75 years who received an inactivated influenza vaccine. Here the CDR3 reads CSATSTVRETQYF. Here the CDR3 DNA reads TGCAGTGCTACCAGTACAGTCCGTGAGACCCAGTACTTC.